This TCR beta chain was observed in a study of blood T cell repertoires in COVID-19. At the level of the study: T cells, B-cell-depleted T cells, or PBMCs provided the cDNA or gDNA that served as material.

The age range of participants was 18 to 89 years, with residence in 20 to 25 US areas. In the source study's methods: Quantification of nucleated cells was approximated via reference gene primer amplification. Only in-frame clones appear in the TCRdb table, and some are missing; sequencing was by immunoSEQ multiplex PCR. The DNA was the basis for D and trimming; V, J and clone size are from that table. The table has about 370,000 clones, around 87% seen once; the top ten hold 1%. This CDR3 spans 16 amino acids. Germline CDR1 is SGHTA and CDR2 is FQGNSA. Germline trimming cut 1 base from V and 3 bases from J; bases unmatched to any gene: 9.

This TCR derives from a man younger than 35 who had recovered from COVID-19. This chain links TRBV7-2 with TRBJ2-7; TRBD2 aligns across 7 bases. The sample taken for sequencing was PBMCs or T cells enriched from blood (not recorded which). This CDR3 is CASSLVPAGVGYEQYF. Here the CDR3 DNA reads TGTGCCAGCAGCTTAGTTCCGGCGGGAGTGGGCTACGAGCAGTACTTC.